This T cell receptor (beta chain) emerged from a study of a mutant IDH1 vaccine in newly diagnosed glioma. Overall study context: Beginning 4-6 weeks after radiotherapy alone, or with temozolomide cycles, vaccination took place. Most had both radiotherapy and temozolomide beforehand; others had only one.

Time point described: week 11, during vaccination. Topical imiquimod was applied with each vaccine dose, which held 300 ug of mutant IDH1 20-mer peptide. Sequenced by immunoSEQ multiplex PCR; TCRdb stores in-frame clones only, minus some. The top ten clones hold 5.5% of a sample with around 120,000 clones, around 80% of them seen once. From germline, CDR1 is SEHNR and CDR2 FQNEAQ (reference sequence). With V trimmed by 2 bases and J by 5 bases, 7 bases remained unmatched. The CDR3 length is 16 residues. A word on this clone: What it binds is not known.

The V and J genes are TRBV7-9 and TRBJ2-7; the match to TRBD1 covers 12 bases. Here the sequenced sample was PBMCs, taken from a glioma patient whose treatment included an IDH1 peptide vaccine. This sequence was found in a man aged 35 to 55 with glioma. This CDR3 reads CASSLPPGQGAHEQYF. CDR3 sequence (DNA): TGTGCCAGCAGCTTACCTCCGGGACAGGGGGCTCACGAGCAGTACTTC.